This TCR beta chain was found in a study of CD8 T cells in Susac syndrome. Points from the study as a whole: The study acknowledged a relatively small number of individuals in its TCR sequencing and HLA analysis.

Healthy donors constituted the control group, matched for age and sex. CDR3 size: 14 residues. Deletions cut 4 bases from V and 3 bases from J, with 13 bases between. Germline V gives CDR1 SQVTM, CDR2 ANQGSEA. For this clonotype: Antigen specificity is unknown.

With random hexamers, 0.5 to 1 ug RNA was reverse transcribed. Amplification of the TCR beta CDR3 was carried out by immunoSEQ multiplex PCR, which spanned a total of 54 Vbeta and 13 Jbeta segments. TCRdb processed the immunoSEQ multiplex PCR reads anew with MiXCR; each CDR3 protein has one entry. The sample yields over 100,000 distinct CDR3 sequences, 90% to 98% seen once. This TCR came from a human donor in good health. The genes are TRBV29-1 and TRBJ2-4; the D gene could be TRBD1 or TRBD2 (5 bases each). The sample was CD4+ T cells from PBMCs. CDR3 residues: CSVGGWGNKNIQYF. The DNA of the CDR3 is TGCAGCGTTGGTGGTTGGGGGAACAAAAACATTCAGTACTTC.